This T cell receptor (beta chain) was recorded in a study of PD-1 blockade in classical Hodgkin lymphoma (dated by TCRdb to 2020 to 2021). Context from the whole study: Nivolumab dosing was 3 mg/kg intravenously every 2 weeks, continuing until either disease progression or unacceptable toxicity. A peripheral blood immune signature of response to PD-1 blockade in classical Hodgkin lymphoma was defined using TCR beta sequencing and CyTOF. Results and caveats for the whole study, not just this receptor: Baseline diversity similar to that of newly diagnosed patients was observed in trial patients achieving complete response, whereas significantly lower diversity was observed in partial responders and progressors. By C4D1, a significant rise was seen in CD4+ TCR diversity but not in CD8+ TCR diversity (p=0.0027 vs p=0.16), and the rise was most apparent among complete responders (p=0.02). The study was restricted to a single clinical trial cohort, and the causes of repertoire differences, possibly disease activity or prior therapy, were left undefined. Patients starting nivolumab less than 1 year after ASCT had lower diversity and were excluded from later analyses to avoid confounding by immune reconstitution. Baseline TCR diversity was reported as lower in newly diagnosed patients than in healthy donors, and lower still in relapsed/refractory patients.

In the paper's terms, the time point label means: cycle 2 day 1 (C2D1) of nivolumab. Every trial patient had relapsed after autologous stem cell transplantation, and cohorts A, B and C differed in prior brentuximab vedotin exposure. The trial cohort included 50 or so patients with relapsed/refractory classical Hodgkin lymphoma, and each patient had a best overall response of complete response, partial response or progressive disease. Trial patients were treated with single-agent nivolumab in the multi-cohort phase II CheckMate 205 trial. An independent review committee assessed best overall response using the 2007 International Working Group response criteria. PBMCs from the trial were collected at three points: immediately before nivolumab initiation (C1D1), and during therapy at cycle 2 day 1 and cycle 4 day 1. Peripheral blood was collected in 8 mL Vacutainer Cell Preparation Tubes, from which PBMCs were isolated by centrifugation and then cryopreserved.

Remarks on this clone: The clone's antigen remains unknown. The input lacks base qualities; no much larger clone sits a single base away.

The Qiagen DNeasy kit was used to extract genomic DNA both from unsorted PBMCs and from the negatively selected CD4+ and CD8+ fractions. TCR beta CDR3 regions were subjected to amplification by immunoSEQ multiplex PCR with primers that anneal to V and J segments. A synthetic immune receptor repertoire was used to minimize amplification bias, and any residual bias was removed computationally once sequencing was done. On the authors' methods: Repertoire diversity was quantified as the Shannon entropy index using custom Python scripts. Unsorted, CD4+ and CD8+ repertoires were examined separately, except in combined analyses, for which CD4+ and CD8+ sequences were merged in silico. Clonal expansion was defined as at least a 2-fold frequency increase after treatment relative to C1D1, with a pseudocount of 0.5 for undetected baseline clones. Clones with 0 or 1 copy at C1D1 were defined as singleton clones, while clones with 2 or more copies were defined as non-singleton clones. Clones expanded in unsorted samples were labelled as CD4+, CD8+ or unknown by matching protein sequences in sorted samples from the same patient. Wilcoxon tests on paired samples were used to test diversity changes from C1D1 to C4D1. Held by TCRdb, this immuneACCESS table contains in-frame sequences only and omits some clones. Under half of the omission traces to an unresolved V gene where checked; the cause of the rest is unknown. V, J and clone size are those of that table, while D and trimming were read from the DNA. This sample lists about 37,000 clones; over 60% were detected once. Clones ranked in the top ten supply around 17% of the sample.

The clonotype was recovered from a human donor with classical Hodgkin lymphoma. The sample consisted of peripheral blood mononuclear cells (PBMCs), taken before the second cycle of nivolumab.

The sequenced DNA: TGTGCCAGCAGCAAATTTGCAGGGACGCTCACTGAAGCTTTCTTT. This sequence encodes CASSKFAGTLTEAFF. The chain is assembled from TRBV7-9 and TRBJ1-1; TRBD1 is a possible D gene, resting on 5 matching bases. A distance of 17 bases separates the germline ends of V and J, which lose 5 bases and 4 bases respectively. The CDR3 contains 15 residues, cysteine and phenylalanine counted. The CDR3 DNA has 45 bases and is translated from base 1. CDR1 is given as SEHNR and CDR2 as FQNEAQ, both from the germline V gene (reference sequence).